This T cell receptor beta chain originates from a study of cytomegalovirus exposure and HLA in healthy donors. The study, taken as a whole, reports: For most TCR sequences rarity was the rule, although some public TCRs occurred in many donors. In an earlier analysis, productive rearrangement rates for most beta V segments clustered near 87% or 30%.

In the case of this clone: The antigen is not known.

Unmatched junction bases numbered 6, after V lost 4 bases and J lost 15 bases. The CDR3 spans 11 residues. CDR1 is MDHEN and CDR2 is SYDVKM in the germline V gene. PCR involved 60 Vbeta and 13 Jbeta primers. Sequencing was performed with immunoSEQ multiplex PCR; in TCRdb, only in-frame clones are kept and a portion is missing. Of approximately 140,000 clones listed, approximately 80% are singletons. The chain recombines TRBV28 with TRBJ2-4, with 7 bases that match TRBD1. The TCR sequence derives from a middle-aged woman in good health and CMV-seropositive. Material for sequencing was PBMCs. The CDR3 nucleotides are TGTGCCAGCAGTTCGACAGGGAATTGGTACTTC. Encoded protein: CASSSTGNWYF. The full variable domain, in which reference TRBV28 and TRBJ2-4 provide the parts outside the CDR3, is DVKVTQSSRYLVKRTGEKVFLECVQDMDHENMFWYRQDPGLGLRLIYFSYDVKMKEKGDIPEGYSVSREKKERFSLILESASTNQTSMYLCASSSTGNWYFGAGTRLSVL.